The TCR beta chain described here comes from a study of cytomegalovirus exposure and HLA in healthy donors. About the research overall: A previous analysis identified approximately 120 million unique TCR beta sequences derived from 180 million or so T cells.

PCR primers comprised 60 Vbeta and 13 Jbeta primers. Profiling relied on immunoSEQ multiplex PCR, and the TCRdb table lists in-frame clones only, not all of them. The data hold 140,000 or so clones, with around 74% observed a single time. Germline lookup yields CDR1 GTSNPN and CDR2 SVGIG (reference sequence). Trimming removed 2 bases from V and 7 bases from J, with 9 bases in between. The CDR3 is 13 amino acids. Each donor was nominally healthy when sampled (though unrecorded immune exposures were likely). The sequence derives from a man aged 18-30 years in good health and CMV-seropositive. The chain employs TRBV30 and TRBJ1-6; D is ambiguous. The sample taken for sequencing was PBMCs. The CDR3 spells CAWSQRANSPLHF. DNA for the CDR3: TGTGCCTGGAGTCAGAGGGCAAATTCACCCCTCCACTTT. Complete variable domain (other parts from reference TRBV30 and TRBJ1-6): SQTIHQWPATLVQPVGSPLSLECTVEGTSNPNLYWYRQAAGRGLQLLFYSVGIGQISSEVPQNLSASRPQDRQFILSSKKLLLSDSGFYLCAWSQRANSPLHFGNGTRLTVT.